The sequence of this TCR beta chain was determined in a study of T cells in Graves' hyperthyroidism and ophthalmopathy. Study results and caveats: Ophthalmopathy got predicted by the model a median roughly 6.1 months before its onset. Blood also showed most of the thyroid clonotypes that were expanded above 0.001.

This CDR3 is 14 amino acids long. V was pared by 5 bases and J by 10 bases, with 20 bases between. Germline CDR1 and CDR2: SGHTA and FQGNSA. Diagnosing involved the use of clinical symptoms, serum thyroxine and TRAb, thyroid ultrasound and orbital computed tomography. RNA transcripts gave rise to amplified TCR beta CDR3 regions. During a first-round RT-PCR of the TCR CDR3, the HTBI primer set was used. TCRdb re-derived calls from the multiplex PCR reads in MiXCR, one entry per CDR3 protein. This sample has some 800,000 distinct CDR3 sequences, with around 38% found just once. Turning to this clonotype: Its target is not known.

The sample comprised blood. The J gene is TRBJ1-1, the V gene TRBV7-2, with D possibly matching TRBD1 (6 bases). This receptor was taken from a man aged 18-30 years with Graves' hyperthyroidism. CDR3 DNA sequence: TGTGCCAGCAGCCACCGGGACAACGACCTTGGAGCTTTCTTT. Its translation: CASSHRDNDLGAFF.